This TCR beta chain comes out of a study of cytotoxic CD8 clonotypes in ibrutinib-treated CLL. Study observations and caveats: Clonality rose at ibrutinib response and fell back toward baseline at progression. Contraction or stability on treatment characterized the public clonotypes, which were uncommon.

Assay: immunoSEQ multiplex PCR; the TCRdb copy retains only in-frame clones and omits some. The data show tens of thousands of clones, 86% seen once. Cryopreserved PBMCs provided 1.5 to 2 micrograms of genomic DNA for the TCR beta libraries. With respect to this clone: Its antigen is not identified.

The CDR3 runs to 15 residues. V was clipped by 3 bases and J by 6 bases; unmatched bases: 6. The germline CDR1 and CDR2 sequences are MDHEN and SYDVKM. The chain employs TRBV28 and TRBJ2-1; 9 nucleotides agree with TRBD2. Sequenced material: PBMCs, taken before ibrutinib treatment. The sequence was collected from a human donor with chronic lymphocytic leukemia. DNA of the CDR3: TGTGCCAGCAGTTTCCTTGCGGGAGGGTTCAATGAGCAGTTCTTC. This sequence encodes CASSFLAGGFNEQFF.